This note documents a single T cell receptor (beta chain) sequence. This sample was taken from a study of OX40 agonist ivuxolimab in advanced cancers. Patients were ineligible given autoimmune disease history or systemic immunosuppression. Repertoires were generated with immunoSEQ multiplex PCR, while TCRdb's copy carries only in-frame clones and drops some. The sample lists about 63,000 clones, around 85% occurring once. This TCR came from an adult with an advanced solid tumor such as melanoma, head and neck, liver or kidney cancer. This specimen consisted of CD4+ or CD8+ T cells sorted from blood, obtained in a trial of the OX40 agonist ivuxolimab.

Here the CDR3 reads CASSTLEEQYF. In DNA form, the CDR3 reads TGTGCCAGCAGCACCCTTGAAGAGCAGTACTTC. V and J are TRBV11-2 and TRBJ2-7, with unresolved D. The CDR3 runs to 11 residues. Trimming took off 5 bases at V and 7 bases at J, with 9 bases between the two ends. The germline V gene has CDR1 SGHAT and CDR2 FQNNGV. The full variable domain, completed using reference TRBV11-2 and TRBJ2-7, is EAGVAQSPRYKIIEKRQSVAFWCNPISGHATLYWYQQILGQGPKLLIQFQNNGVVDDSQLPKDRFSAERLKGVDSTLKIQPAKLEDSAVYLCASSTLEEQYFGPGTRLTVT.